Listed below are T cell receptor beta chains from one sample, sequenced in a study of OX40 agonist ivuxolimab in advanced cancers. This table comes from immunoSEQ multiplex PCR, and its TCRdb copy is limited to in-frame clones, with some not included. The table has tens of thousands of clones, 85% to 90% seen once. This specimen was CD4+ or CD8+ T cells sorted from blood, taken in a trial of the OX40 agonist ivuxolimab. The receptors were sampled from an adult with an advanced solid tumor such as melanoma, head and neck, liver or kidney cancer. Each CDR3 is given with its conserved first and last residue.

J gene: TRBJ1-2
V gene: TRBV7-9
CDR3 length: 16
CDR3 protein: CASSPGGGRTNYGYTF

J gene: TRBJ2-7
V gene: TRBV28
CDR3 length: 12
CDR3 protein: CASLGTGSEQYF

J gene: TRBJ1-1
V gene: TRBV18
CDR3 length: 14
CDR3 protein: CASSPNSGNTEAFF

J gene: TRBJ1-3
V gene: TRBV10-3
CDR3 length: 15
CDR3 protein: CAISPGRTSGNTIYF

J gene: TRBJ1-1
V gene: TRBV6-1
CDR3 length: 14
CDR3 protein: CASAPGPQNTEAFF

J gene: TRBJ2-3
V gene: TRBV13
CDR3 length: 15
CDR3 protein: CASSLSAERTDTQYF

J gene: TRBJ2-2
V gene: TRBV7-9
CDR3 length: 12
CDR3 protein: CASSFQTGELFF

J gene: TRBJ2-7
V gene: TRBV4-2
CDR3 length: 14
CDR3 protein: CASSQDVLLREQYF

J gene: TRBJ2-5
V gene: TRBV18
CDR3 length: 14
CDR3 protein: CASSHATGTETQYF

J gene: TRBJ2-6
V gene: TRBV7-2
CDR3 length: 15
CDR3 protein: CASSPAISGANVLTF

J gene: TRBJ2-1
V gene: TRBV9
CDR3 length: 13
CDR3 protein: CASSADLYNEQFF

J gene: TRBJ1-1
V gene: TRBV7-8
CDR3 length: 12
CDR3 protein: CASSLSYTEAFF

J gene: TRBJ2-5
V gene: TRBV7-9
CDR3 length: 13
CDR3 protein: CASSFGGQETQYF

J gene: TRBJ2-1
V gene: TRBV2
CDR3 length: 11
CDR3 protein: CASRGFNEQFF

J gene: TRBJ1-1
V gene: TRBV6-1
CDR3 length: 15
CDR3 protein: CALRTGDNLDTEAFF

J gene: TRBJ2-5
V gene: TRBV5-8
CDR3 length: 15
CDR3 protein: CASSLDLRIRETQYF

J gene: TRBJ1-1
V gene: TRBV9
CDR3 length: 13
CDR3 protein: CASSGTVNTEAFF

J gene: TRBJ1-3
V gene: TRBV19
CDR3 length: 14
CDR3 protein: CASSITGSGNTIYF

J gene: TRBJ1-3
V gene: TRBV5-4
CDR3 length: 15
CDR3 protein: CASSQQGASGNTIYF

J gene: TRBJ1-1
V gene: TRBV7-2
CDR3 length: 16
CDR3 protein: CASSLGTTGWNTEAFF

J gene: TRBJ1-1
V gene: TRBV6-5
CDR3 length: 13
CDR3 protein: CASSRTRGTEAFF

J gene: TRBJ2-7
V gene: TRBV30
CDR3 length: 14
CDR3 protein: CAWSVGTALYEQYF

J gene: TRBJ1-1
V gene: TRBV28
CDR3 length: 18
CDR3 protein: CASSFKSGTGVVNTEAFF

J gene: TRBJ1-4
V gene: TRBV15
CDR3 length: 16
CDR3 protein: CATSSQIGRINEKLFF

J gene: TRBJ1-4
V gene: TRBV4-2
CDR3 length: 15
CDR3 protein: CASSQDPKGNEKLFF

J gene: TRBJ2-1
V gene: TRBV2
CDR3 length: 10
CDR3 protein: CASSEAEQFF

J gene: TRBJ1-2
V gene: TRBV14
CDR3 length: 13
CDR3 protein: CASSQEHFYGYTF

J gene: TRBJ1-2
V gene: TRBV7-2
CDR3 length: 14
CDR3 protein: CASSADRGRYGYTF

J gene: TRBJ1-3
V gene: TRBV30
CDR3 length: 14
CDR3 protein: CAWSVGTAGNTIYF

J gene: TRBJ1-3
V gene: TRBV7-8
CDR3 length: 15
CDR3 protein: CASSPRTGKGNTIYF

J gene: TRBJ2-7
V gene: TRBV7-2
CDR3 length: 15
CDR3 protein: CASSLSWTVSYEQYF

J gene: TRBJ2-2
V gene: TRBV19
CDR3 length: 17
CDR3 protein: CASSIEVALGDTGELFF

J gene: TRBJ1-1
V gene: TRBV5-4
CDR3 length: 12
CDR3 protein: CASSLEGWKAFF

J gene: TRBJ1-1
V gene: TRBV6-5
CDR3 length: 13
CDR3 protein: CASSSHMNTEAFF

J gene: TRBJ2-1
V gene: TRBV11-1
CDR3 length: 15
CDR3 protein: CASSSGQGVYNEQFF

J gene: TRBJ1-2
V gene: TRBV7-9
CDR3 length: 12
CDR3 protein: CASSLVEAGYTF

J gene: TRBJ2-5
V gene: TRBV14
CDR3 length: 18
CDR3 protein: CASSPSRPERDYQETQYF

J gene: TRBJ1-5
V gene: TRBV4-3
CDR3 length: 14
CDR3 protein: CASSQQTGRPPQHF

J gene: TRBJ1-5
V gene: TRBV7-2
CDR3 length: 15
CDR3 protein: CASSLAGQINQPQHF

J gene: TRBJ2-5
V gene: TRBV19
CDR3 length: 16
CDR3 protein: CASSIRRFSRGETQYF

J gene: TRBJ1-1
V gene: TRBV4-1
CDR3 length: 14
CDR3 protein: CASSQEQGHTEAFF

J gene: TRBJ2-2
V gene: TRBV5-1
CDR3 length: 14
CDR3 protein: CASLGTSNTGELFF